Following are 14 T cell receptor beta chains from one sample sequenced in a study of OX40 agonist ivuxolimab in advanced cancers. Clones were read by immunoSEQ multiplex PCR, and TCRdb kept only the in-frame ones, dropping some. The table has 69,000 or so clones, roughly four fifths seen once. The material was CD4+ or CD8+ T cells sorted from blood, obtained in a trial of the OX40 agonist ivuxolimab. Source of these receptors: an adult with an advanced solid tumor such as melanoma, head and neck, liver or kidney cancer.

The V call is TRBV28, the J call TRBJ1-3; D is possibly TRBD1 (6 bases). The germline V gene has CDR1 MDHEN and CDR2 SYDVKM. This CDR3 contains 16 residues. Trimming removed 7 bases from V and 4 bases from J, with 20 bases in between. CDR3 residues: CASKRAALGGGNTIYF. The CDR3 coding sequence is TGTGCCAGCAAAAGGGCAGCCCTAGGGGGGGGAAACACCATATATTTT.

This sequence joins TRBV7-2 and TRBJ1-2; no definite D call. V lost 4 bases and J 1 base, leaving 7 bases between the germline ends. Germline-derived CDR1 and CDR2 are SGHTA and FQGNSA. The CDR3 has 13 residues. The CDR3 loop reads CASSSRVNYGYTF. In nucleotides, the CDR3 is TGTGCCAGCAGCTCAAGGGTTAACTATGGCTACACCTTC.

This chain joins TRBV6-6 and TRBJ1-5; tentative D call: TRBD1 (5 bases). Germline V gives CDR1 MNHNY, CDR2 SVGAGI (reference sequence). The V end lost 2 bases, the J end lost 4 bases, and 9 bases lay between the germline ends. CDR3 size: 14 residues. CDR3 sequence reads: CASSYTGSNQPQHF. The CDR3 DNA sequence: TGTGCCAGCAGTTACACAGGATCTAATCAGCCCCAGCATTTT.

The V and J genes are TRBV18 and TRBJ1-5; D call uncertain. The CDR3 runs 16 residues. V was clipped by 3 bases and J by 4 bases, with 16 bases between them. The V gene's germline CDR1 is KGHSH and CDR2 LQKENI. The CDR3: CASSPPTSQGNQPQHF. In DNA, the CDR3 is TGTGCCAGCTCACCCCCAACCTCGCAAGGTAATCAGCCCCAGCATTTT. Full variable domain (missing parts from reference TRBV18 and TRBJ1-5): NAGVMQNPRHLVRRRGQEARLRCSPMKGHSHVYWYRQLPEEGLKFMVYLQKENIIDESGMPKERFSAEFPKEGPSILRIQQVVRGDSAAYFCASSPPTSQGNQPQHFGDGTRLSIL.

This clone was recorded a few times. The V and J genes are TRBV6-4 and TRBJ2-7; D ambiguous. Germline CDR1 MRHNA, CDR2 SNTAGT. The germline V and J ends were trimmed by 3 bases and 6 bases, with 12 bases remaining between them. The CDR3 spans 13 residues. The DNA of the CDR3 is TGTGCCAGCAGTGAAGGTCCCCAGGCCGAGCAGTACTTC. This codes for CASSEGPQAEQYF.

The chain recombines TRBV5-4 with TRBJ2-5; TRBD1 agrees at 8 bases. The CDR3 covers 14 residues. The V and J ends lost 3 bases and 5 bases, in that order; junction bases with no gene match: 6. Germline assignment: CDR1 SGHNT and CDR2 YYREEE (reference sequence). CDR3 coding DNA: TGTGCCAGCAGCTGGACAGGGTCGGGGGAGACCCAGTACTTC. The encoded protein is CASSWTGSGETQYF.

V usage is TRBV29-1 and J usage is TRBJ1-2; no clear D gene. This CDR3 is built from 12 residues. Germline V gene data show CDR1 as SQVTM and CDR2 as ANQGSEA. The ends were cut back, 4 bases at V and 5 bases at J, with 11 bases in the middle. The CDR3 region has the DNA TGCAGCGTTGGTCTGCGAAATTATGGCTACACCTTC. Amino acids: CSVGLRNYGYTF. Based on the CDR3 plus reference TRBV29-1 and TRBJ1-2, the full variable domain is SAVISQKPSRDICQRGTSLTIQCQVDSQVTMMFWYRQQPGQSLTLIATANQGSEATYESGFVIDKFPISRPNLTFSTLTVSNMSPEDSSIYLCSVGLRNYGYTFGSGTRLTVV.

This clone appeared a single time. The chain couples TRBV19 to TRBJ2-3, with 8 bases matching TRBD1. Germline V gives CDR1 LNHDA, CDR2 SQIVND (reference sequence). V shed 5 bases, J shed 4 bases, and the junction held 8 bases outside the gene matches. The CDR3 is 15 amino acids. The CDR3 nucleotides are TGTGCCAGTAGTTCGGGTCAGGGGGCTGCAGATACGCAGTATTTT. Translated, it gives CASSSGQGAADTQYF.

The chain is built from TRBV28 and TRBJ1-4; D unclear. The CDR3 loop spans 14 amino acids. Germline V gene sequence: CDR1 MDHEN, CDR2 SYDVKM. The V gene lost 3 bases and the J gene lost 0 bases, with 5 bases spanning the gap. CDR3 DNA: TGTGCCAGCAGTTTCCATGCAACTAATGAAAAACTGTTTTTT. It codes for CASSFHATNEKLFF.

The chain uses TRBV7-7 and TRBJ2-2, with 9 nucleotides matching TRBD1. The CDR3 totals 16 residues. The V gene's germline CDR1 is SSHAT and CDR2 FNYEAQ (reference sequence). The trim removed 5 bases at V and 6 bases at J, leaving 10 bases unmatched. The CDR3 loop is CASSPRGTGSPGELFF. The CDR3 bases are TGTGCCAGCAGCCCCCGAGGGACAGGGAGCCCCGGGGAGCTGTTTTTT.

CDR3 region: CASSLFPGNTEAFF. CDR3 DNA sequence: TGTGCCAGCAGCTTATTTCCAGGGAACACTGAAGCTTTCTTT. This chain connects TRBV7-2 to TRBJ1-1; no clear D gene. Trimming stripped 2 bases from V and 1 base from J, with 8 bases between. Germline V gene data show CDR1 as SGHTA and CDR2 as FQGNSA. The CDR3 consists of 14 residues.

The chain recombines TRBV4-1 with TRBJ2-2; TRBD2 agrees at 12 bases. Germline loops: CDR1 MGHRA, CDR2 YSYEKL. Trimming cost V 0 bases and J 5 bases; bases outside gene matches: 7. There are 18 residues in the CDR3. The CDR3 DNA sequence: TGCGCCAGCAGCCAAGATCAAGGACTAGCGGGACGGACCGGGGAGCTGTTTTTT. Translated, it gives CASSQDQGLAGRTGELFF.

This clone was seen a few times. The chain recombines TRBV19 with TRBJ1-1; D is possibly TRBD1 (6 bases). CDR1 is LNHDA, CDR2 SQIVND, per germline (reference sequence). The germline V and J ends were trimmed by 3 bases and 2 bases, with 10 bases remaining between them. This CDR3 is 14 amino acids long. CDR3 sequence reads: CASSIGGRNTEAFF. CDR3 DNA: TGTGCCAGTAGTATCGGGGGCAGAAACACTGAAGCTTTCTTT.

CDR3 region: CASSPSPDGTSSYEQYF. CDR3 coding DNA: TGCGCCAGCAGCCCTTCCCCGGACGGGACTAGCAGCTACGAGCAGTACTTC. The V gene is TRBV5-1, the J gene TRBJ2-7; 9 positions agree with TRBD2. This CDR3 comprises 17 residues. V was pared by 4 bases and J by 3 bases, with 14 bases of the junction left unmatched. The germline CDR1 and CDR2 sequences are SGHRS and YFSETQ.